The 18 T cell receptor beta chains in this list originate from one sample, sequenced in a study of vaccination and CD4 T cells after COVID-19. The Oncomine TCR Beta short-read assay was applied to DNA of cultured CD4+ T cells. Via MiXCR, TCRdb re-called the PCR reads, giving one row per CDR3 protein. The table shows 15,000 to 20,000 distinct CDR3 sequences, with around 55% occurring only once. Noted time point: late sampling 161 to 241 days after vaccination in a few convalescent patients. As for treatment: approximately nine-day PBMC culture with coronavirus spike peptide pools or control peptides (ViraFEST assay). Their recognized antigens are unknown. The material sequenced was CD4+ T cells from blood, cultured in vitro, taken about 7 months after SARS-CoV-2 vaccination. These receptors all come from a human donor who had recovered from COVID-19.

V is TRBV5-4 and J is TRBJ2-5; D gene unclear. V was trimmed by 0 bases and J by 5 bases, leaving 11 bases between them. From germline, CDR1 is SGHNT and CDR2 YYREEE (reference sequence). The length of the CDR3 is 14 residues. The CDR3 loop is CASSLGVLRETQYF. The CDR3 DNA reads as TGTGCCAGCAGCTTGGGGGTTCTCCGGGAGACCCAGTACTTC.

The table lists this clonotype with a few counts. V is TRBV19 and J is TRBJ2-7, with 10 bases aligning to TRBD1. V trimming: 1 base; J trimming: 2 bases; junction bases outside the gene matches: 2. Germline CDR1 reads LNHDA; CDR2 reads SQIVND (reference sequence). The CDR3 runs 15 residues. The CDR3 here is CASSIGDRGPYEQYF. The CDR3 DNA reads TGTGCCAGTAGTATAGGAGACAGGGGGCCCTACGAGCAGTACTTC.

The chain couples TRBV4-1 to TRBJ1-1; D gene ambiguous. The CDR3 covers 14 residues. The germline V gene encodes CDR1 MGHRA and CDR2 YSYEKL. V lost 5 bases and J lost 4, with 14 bases in between. As DNA, the CDR3 is TGCGCCAGCAGCGAGGGATTATTCTCCACTGAAGCTTTCTTT. Encoded protein: CASSEGLFSTEAFF.

V usage is TRBV11-2 and J usage is TRBJ2-7; D gene unclear. The CDR3 has 13 amino acids. Trimming took off 5 bases at V and 1 base at J, with 9 bases between the two ends. The germline V gene has CDR1 SGHAT and CDR2 FQNNGV. As DNA, the CDR3 is TGTGCCAGCAGCCTCTCTCGTTCCTACGAGCAGTACTTC. As protein: CASSLSRSYEQYF.

The V gene is TRBV7-2, the J gene TRBJ1-5; D unresolved. The V end lost 4 bases, the J end lost 1 base, and 8 bases lay between the germline ends. Per the germline V gene, CDR1 is SGHTA and CDR2 is FQGNSA. The CDR3 is 14 amino acids. The CDR3 loop is CASSYQESNQPQHF. CDR3 in DNA: TGTGCCAGCAGCTATCAGGAAAGCAATCAGCCCCAGCATTTT. Drawing the rest from reference TRBV7-2 and TRBJ1-5, the complete variable domain is GAGVSQSPSNKVTEKGKDVELRCDPISGHTALYWYRQSLGQGLEFLIYFQGNSAPDKSGLPSDRFSAERTGGSVSTLTIQRTQQEDSAVYLCASSYQESNQPQHFGDGTRLSIL.

This clonotype was counted between two and nine times. This chain connects TRBV20-1 to TRBJ1-1, with a possible D match to TRBD1 (6 bases). Between the trimmed V and J ends, which lost 7 bases and 1 base, there was a span of 10 bases. The CDR3 spans 12 residues. Germline loops: CDR1 DFQATT, CDR2 SNEGSKA (reference sequence). The CDR3 DNA reads TGCAGTGGATCACAGGGGAACACTGAAGCTTTCTTT. Protein: CSGSQGNTEAFF.

The chain is built from TRBV10-3 and TRBJ2-7, with TRBD1 matching 9 bases. CDR3 length: 14 residues. Trimming took 6 bases from V and 7 from J; bases not matched to a gene: 10. CDR1 is ENHRY, CDR2 SYGVKD, per germline. CDR3 protein: CAISADRGDQEQYF. The CDR3 coding sequence is TGTGCCATCAGCGCTGACAGGGGGGATCAAGAGCAGTACTTC.

This clonotype was counted a few times. The chain uses TRBV7-6 and TRBJ1-6, with a tentative D call TRBD1 (5 bases). V lost 1 base and J 7 bases, leaving 8 bases between the germline ends. CDR1 and CDR2 from the germline V gene are SGHVS and FNYEAQ. This CDR3 spans 14 amino acids. The CDR3 region is CASSLGQPNSPLHF. The CDR3 DNA sequence: TGTGCCAGCAGCTTAGGACAGCCAAATTCACCCCTCCACTTT.

The DNA for the CDR3 is TGTGCCAGCAGTTTAAATTGGGGGCCGCGGGATTCACCCCTCCACTTT. Amino acids: CASSLNWGPRDSPLHF. The chain has TRBV6-6 and TRBJ1-6, with a possible D match to TRBD1 (6 bases). The V gene's germline CDR1 is MNHNY and CDR2 SVGAGI (reference sequence). The V end was cut by 4 bases, the J end by 8 bases, with 18 bases between. The CDR3 runs to 16 residues.

V usage is TRBV7-9 and J usage is TRBJ2-5, with a tentative D call TRBD2 (7 bases). CDR3 length: 16 residues. Per the germline V gene, CDR1 is SEHNR and CDR2 is FQNEAQ (reference sequence). Trimming pared 5 bases from V and 5 bases from J, leaving 21 bases between. This chain's CDR3 is CASSTGGGASWETQYF. The CDR3 nucleotides read TGTGCCAGCAGCACCGGAGGGGGGGCCTCCTGGGAGACCCAGTACTTC.

The rearrangement uses TRBV7-2 and TRBJ2-2; D remains ambiguous. Germline lookup yields CDR1 SGHTA and CDR2 FQGNSA. The length of the CDR3 is 13 residues. V was trimmed by 4 bases and J by 5 bases, leaving 8 bases between them. The CDR3 loop is CASSSIRTGELFF. DNA of the CDR3: TGTGCCAGCAGCTCCATACGGACCGGGGAGCTGTTTTTT.

This rearrangement joins TRBV20-1 to TRBJ2-1; 7 nucleotides line up with TRBD2. The CDR3 runs 14 residues. CDR1 is DFQATT, CDR2 SNEGSKA, per germline (reference sequence). The V and J ends lost 3 bases and 3 bases, in that order; junction bases with no gene match: 5. CDR3 in amino acids: CSASREAIYNEQFF. CDR3 coding DNA: TGCAGTGCTAGCCGGGAGGCGATCTACAATGAGCAGTTCTTC.

In this sample, this clonotype turned up a few times. The V call is TRBV10-3, the J call TRBJ1-6; a weak D match, TRBD1 (6 bases). Deletions cut 1 base from V and 7 bases from J, with 11 bases between. Germline V gene lookup returns CDR1 ENHRY and CDR2 SYGVKD. The CDR3 has 15 residues. Here the CDR3 reads CAISELGAGNSPLHF. The CDR3, as DNA: TGTGCCATCAGTGAGTTGGGGGCGGGGAATTCACCCCTCCACTTT.

This chain connects TRBV2 to TRBJ1-6; D not certain. Germline CDR1 is SNHLY and CDR2 is FYNNEI. This CDR3 has 16 residues. V was shortened by 2 bases and J by 11 bases, with 19 bases between the two germline ends. In DNA, the CDR3 is TGTGCCAGCAGTGAATCAATCGACCGGATTTGGCCACCCCTCCACTTT. It codes for CASSESIDRIWPPLHF.

This clonotype turned up a few times. The rearrangement joins TRBV6-1 to TRBJ1-2; TRBD1 aligns across 8 bases. CDR1 and CDR2 (germline): MNHNS, SASEGT. The CDR3 covers 14 residues. J lost 5 bases, V lost 8 bases, and 10 bases had no gene match. The CDR3 loop reads CASGFQGAVYGYTF. In DNA form, the CDR3 reads TGTGCCAGCGGATTCCAGGGGGCAGTGTATGGCTACACCTTC.

The chain recombines TRBV7-9 with TRBJ2-1; TRBD1 is a possible D gene (8 bases). The CDR3 sequence is 14 residues long. The germline gives CDR1 SEHNR, CDR2 FQNEAQ (reference sequence). V was trimmed by 5 bases and J by 11 bases, leaving 19 bases between them. The CDR3 nucleotides read TGTGCCAGCAGCCAGACAGGGGAGGGGTCTCAGCAGTTCTTC. It yields the protein CASSQTGEGSQQFF.

The chain carries TRBV7-3 and TRBJ1-2; no firm D call. This CDR3 comprises 15 residues. The germline V gene encodes CDR1 SGHTA and CDR2 FQGTGA. V was trimmed by 2 bases and J by 3 bases, leaving 13 bases between them. The CDR3 bases are TGTGCCAGCAGCTTAGGAGGCATAACCGACTATGGCTACACCTTC. This gives the protein CASSLGGITDYGYTF.

The chain combines TRBV27 with TRBJ2-1, with 7 bases matching TRBD1. The CDR3 is 17 amino acids. With V trimmed by 4 bases and J by 1 base, 10 bases remained unmatched. Germline V gene lookup returns CDR1 MNHEY and CDR2 SMNVEV (reference sequence). The CDR3 loop is CASSYSLDRLSYNEQFF. The CDR3 coding sequence is TGTGCCAGCAGTTACTCCTTGGACAGGCTATCCTACAATGAGCAGTTCTTC.